A selection of T cell receptor beta chains follows, all from one sample in a study of chronic HIV infection and antiretroviral therapy. One entry per CDR3 protein, called by TCRdb with MiXCR from the 5' RACE reads. The repertoire holds some 43,000 distinct CDR3 sequences, approximately 19% seen once, with 2.8% in the top ten. Sequenced input: peripheral blood. Source of these receptors: an adult who had HIV and had not received antiretroviral therapy, or was an uninfected healthy control (not recorded which). CDR3s include the opening cysteine and the closing phenylalanine or tryptophan. A D gene is named only where the DNA matches it firmly.

j_call v_call d_call cdr3_aa
TRBJ2-3 TRBV2 TRBD1 CASRDTNRGPTDTQYF
TRBJ2-6 TRBV6-1 - CASSEALKSSGANVLTF
TRBJ1-1 TRBV27 - CASRVGELEGSEAFF
TRBJ1-5 TRBV4-1 TRBD1 CASSQEGTGDWRNQPQHF
TRBJ2-4 TRBV28 - CASSFRAGVGRNIQYF
TRBJ2-2 TRBV12-3/TRBV12-4 - CASSLAVDAAGELFF
TRBJ2-2 TRBV6-6 - CASRHSGGNTGELFF
TRBJ2-1 TRBV10-3 - CAISPPSPYNEQFF
TRBJ2-6 TRBV20-1 TRBD1 CSARDPGGGGANVLTF
TRBJ2-3 TRBV20-1 TRBD2 CSADFGGSPTDTQYF
TRBJ2-1 TRBV29-1 TRBD1 CSSSDRGTEQFF
TRBJ1-2 TRBV20-1 - CSARDTGGSNYGYTF
TRBJ2-5 TRBV21-1 - CASSHLGDRGRETQYF
TRBJ1-2 TRBV18 - CASSSIPDQATNYGYTF
TRBJ1-1 TRBV29-1 - CSVEGGILNTEAFF
TRBJ1-5 TRBV28 - CASSRQPNQPQHF
TRBJ1-3 TRBV2 - CASSDWGAQGNTIYF
TRBJ2-6 TRBV9 - CASSVAVAGANVLTF
TRBJ1-5 TRBV6-1 TRBD1 CASRTWTGNQPQHF
TRBJ2-1 TRBV6-2/TRBV6-3 TRBD2 CASSWGTSGSLRSSYNEQFF
TRBJ2-6 TRBV9 TRBD1 CASSATQGAGANVLTF
TRBJ2-2 TRBV7-2 - CASRSRRDFGELFF
TRBJ2-1 TRBV29-1 TRBD2 CSLLAGGTPNEQFF
TRBJ1-1 TRBV7-8 - CASSFIGGKGTEAFF
TRBJ1-6 TRBV28 - CASSSVTALHF
TRBJ2-3 TRBV4-1 - CASSQELGRADTQYF
TRBJ1-6 TRBV15 - CATSRDPDNSPLHF
TRBJ2-1 TRBV20-1 TRBD2 CSARGWAGEGSSYNEQFF
TRBJ2-7 TRBV7-9 - CASSLQGPYEQYF
TRBJ2-1 TRBV20-1 - CSARDSGYNEQFF
TRBJ2-3 TRBV6-6 TRBD2 CASTREVPAGEDTDTQYF
TRBJ2-3 TRBV27 TRBD1 CASSPWTGGTDTQYF
TRBJ2-1 TRBV24-1 TRBD2 CATSEEGGPRNEQFF
TRBJ2-1 TRBV9 TRBD1 CASSETGAANEQFF
TRBJ2-1 TRBV4-1 TRBD2 CASSLRSGRAAEQFF
TRBJ2-5 TRBV28 TRBD1 CASSEPVNRGRETQYF
TRBJ2-3 TRBV7-3 - CASSLTRMDTQYF
TRBJ2-3 TRBV5-1 - CASSQLTDTQYF
TRBJ1-1 TRBV10-3 TRBD1 CAIGSIPGQTMNTEAFF
TRBJ2-6 TRBV4-1 - CASSQAGFGANVLTF
TRBJ2-1 TRBV28 - CASIPLRSYNEQFF
TRBJ2-3 TRBV6-4 - CASRRTDLSSDTQYF
TRBJ1-2 TRBV4-1 - CASSRDRLYGYTF
TRBJ2-1 TRBV6-2/TRBV6-3 - CASNLGWDWNEQFF
TRBJ2-7 TRBV7-9 - CASSDIVVRGTADEQYF
TRBJ1-1 TRBV29-1 - CSVVSHMREAFF
TRBJ1-2 TRBV6-2/TRBV6-3 - CASSSLRGGYGYTF
TRBJ2-7 TRBV29-1 - CSVGEAYEQYF
TRBJ2-4 TRBV9 - CASSGGALAKNIQYF
TRBJ2-1 TRBV29-1 TRBD1 CSVGGGTYNEQFF
TRBJ2-7 TRBV25-1 TRBD1 CASSESGGTPYEQYF